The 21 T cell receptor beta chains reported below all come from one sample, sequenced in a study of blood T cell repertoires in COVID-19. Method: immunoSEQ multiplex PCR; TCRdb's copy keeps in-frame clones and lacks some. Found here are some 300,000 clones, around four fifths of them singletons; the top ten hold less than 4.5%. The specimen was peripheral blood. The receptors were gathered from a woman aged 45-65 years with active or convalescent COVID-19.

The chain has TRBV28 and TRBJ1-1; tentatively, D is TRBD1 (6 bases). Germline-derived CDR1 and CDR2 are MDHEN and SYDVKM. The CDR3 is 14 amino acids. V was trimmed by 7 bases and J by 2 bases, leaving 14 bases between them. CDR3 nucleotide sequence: TGTGCCAGCACCTGGGGAGGGGGAAACACTGAAGCTTTCTTT. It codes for CASTWGGGNTEAFF.

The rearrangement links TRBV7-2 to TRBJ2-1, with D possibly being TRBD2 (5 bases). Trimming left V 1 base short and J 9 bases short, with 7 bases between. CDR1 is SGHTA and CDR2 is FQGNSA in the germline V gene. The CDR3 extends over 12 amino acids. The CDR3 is CASSLVEVEQFF. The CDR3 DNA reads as TGTGCCAGCAGCTTAGTGGAGGTTGAGCAGTTCTTC. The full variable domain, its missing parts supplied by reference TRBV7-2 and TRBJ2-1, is GAGVSQSPSNKVTEKGKDVELRCDPISGHTALYWYRQSLGQGLEFLIYFQGNSAPDKSGLPSDRFSAERTGGSVSTLTIQRTQQEDSAVYLCASSLVEVEQFFGPGTRLTVL.

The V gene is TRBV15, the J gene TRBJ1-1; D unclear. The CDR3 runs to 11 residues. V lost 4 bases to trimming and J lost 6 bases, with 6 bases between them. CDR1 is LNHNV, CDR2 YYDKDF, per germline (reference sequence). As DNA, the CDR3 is TGTGCCACCAGCATTGGCCCTGAAGCTTTCTTT. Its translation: CATSIGPEAFF.

CDR3 region: CATGRSPGGKQFF. The CDR3 nucleotides are TGTGCCACCGGTAGGTCCCCCGGCGGGAAGCAGTTCTTC. The rearrangement joins TRBV24-1 to TRBJ2-1; TRBD2 is a possible D gene (6 bases). Trimming pared 9 bases from V and 11 bases from J, leaving 19 bases between. CDR1 and CDR2 (germline): KGHDR, SFDVKD. CDR3 length equals 13 residues.

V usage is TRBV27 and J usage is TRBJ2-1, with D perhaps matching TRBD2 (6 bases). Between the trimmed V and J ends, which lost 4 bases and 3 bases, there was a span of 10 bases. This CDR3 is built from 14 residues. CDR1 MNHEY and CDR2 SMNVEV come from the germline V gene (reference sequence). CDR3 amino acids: CASSSERVYNEQFF. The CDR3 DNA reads TGTGCCAGCAGTTCCGAGCGGGTCTACAATGAGCAGTTCTTC.

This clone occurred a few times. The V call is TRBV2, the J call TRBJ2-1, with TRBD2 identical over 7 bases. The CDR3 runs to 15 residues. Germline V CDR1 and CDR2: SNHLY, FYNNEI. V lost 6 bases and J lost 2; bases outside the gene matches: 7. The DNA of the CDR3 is TGTGCCAGCAGCAGCGGGACGTCCACCTACAATGAGCAGTTCTTC. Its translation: CASSSGTSTYNEQFF.

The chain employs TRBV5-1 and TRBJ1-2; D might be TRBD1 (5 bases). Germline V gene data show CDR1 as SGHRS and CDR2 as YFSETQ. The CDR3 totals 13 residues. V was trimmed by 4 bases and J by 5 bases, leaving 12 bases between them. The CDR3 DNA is TGCGCCAGCAGCCAGACAGCTCTTTATGGCTACACCTTC. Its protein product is CASSQTALYGYTF.

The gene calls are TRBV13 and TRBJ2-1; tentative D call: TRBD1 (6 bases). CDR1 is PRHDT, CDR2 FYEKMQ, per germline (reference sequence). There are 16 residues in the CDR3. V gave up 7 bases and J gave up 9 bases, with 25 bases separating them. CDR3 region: CASTVGASFTSSEQFF. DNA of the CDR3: TGTGCCAGCACCGTGGGGGCTAGTTTCACTTCGAGTGAGCAGTTCTTC.

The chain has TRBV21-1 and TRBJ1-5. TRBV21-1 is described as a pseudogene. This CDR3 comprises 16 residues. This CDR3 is CASSKGEVNSNQPQHF. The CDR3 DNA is TGTGCCAGCAGCAAAGGAGAGGTGAATAGCAATCAGCCCCAGCATTTT.

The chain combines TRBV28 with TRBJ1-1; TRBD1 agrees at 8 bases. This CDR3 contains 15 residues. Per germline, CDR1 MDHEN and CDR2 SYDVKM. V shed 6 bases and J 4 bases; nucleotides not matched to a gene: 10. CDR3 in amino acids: CASSPGQGWGTEAFF. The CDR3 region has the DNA TGTGCCAGCAGCCCCGGACAGGGATGGGGCACTGAAGCTTTCTTT. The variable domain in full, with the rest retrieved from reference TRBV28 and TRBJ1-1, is DVKVTQSSRYLVKRTGEKVFLECVQDMDHENMFWYRQDPGLGLRLIYFSYDVKMKEKGDIPEGYSVSREKKERFSLILESASTNQTSMYLCASSPGQGWGTEAFFGQGTRLTVV.

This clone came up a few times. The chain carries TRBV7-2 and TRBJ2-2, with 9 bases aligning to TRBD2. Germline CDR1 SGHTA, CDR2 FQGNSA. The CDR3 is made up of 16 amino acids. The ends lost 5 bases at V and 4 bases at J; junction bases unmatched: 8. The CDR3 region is CASSRTLAGVTGELFF. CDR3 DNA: TGTGCCAGCAGCCGCACCTTAGCGGGAGTCACCGGGGAGCTGTTTTTT.

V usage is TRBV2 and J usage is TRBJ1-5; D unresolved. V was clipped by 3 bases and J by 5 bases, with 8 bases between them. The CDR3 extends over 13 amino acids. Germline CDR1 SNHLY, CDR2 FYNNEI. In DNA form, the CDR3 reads TGTGCCAGCAGTGATGAGGTGTATCAGCCCCAGCATTTT. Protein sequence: CASSDEVYQPQHF.

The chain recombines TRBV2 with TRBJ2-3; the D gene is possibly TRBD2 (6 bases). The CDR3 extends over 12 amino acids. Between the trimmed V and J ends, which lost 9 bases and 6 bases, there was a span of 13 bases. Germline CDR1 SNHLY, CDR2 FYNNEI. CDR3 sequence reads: CAREAGGDTQYF. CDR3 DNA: TGTGCCAGGGAAGCGGGTGGGGATACGCAGTATTTT.

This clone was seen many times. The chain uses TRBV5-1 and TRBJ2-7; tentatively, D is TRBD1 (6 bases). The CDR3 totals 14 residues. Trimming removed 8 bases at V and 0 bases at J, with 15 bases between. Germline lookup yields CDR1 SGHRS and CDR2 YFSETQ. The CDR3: CASPEQGFSYEQYF. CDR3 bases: TGCGCCAGTCCGGAACAGGGATTCTCCTACGAGCAGTACTTC.

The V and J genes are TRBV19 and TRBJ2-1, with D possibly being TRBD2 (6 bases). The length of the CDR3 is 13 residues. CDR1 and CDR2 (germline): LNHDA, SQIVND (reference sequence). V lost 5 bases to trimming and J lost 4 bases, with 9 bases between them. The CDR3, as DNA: TGTGCCAGTAGTGGAGGGCAATACAATGAGCAGTTCTTC. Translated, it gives CASSGGQYNEQFF.

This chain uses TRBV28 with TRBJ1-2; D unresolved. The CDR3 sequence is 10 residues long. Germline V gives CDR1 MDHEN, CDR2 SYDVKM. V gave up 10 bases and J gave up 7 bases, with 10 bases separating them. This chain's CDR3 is CANYTSGYTF. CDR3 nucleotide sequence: TGTGCCAACTACACGAGTGGCTACACCTTC.

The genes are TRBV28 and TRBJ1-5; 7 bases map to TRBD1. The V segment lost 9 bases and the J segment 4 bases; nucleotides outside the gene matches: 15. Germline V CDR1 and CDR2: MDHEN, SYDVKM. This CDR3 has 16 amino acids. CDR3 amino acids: CASQSLVAGGNQPQHF. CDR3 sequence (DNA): TGTGCCAGTCAATCCTTAGTGGCAGGGGGAAATCAGCCCCAGCATTTT.

CDR3 DNA sequence: TGTGCCAGCAGTACACTAGCGGGAGACTACAATGAGCAGTTCTTC. This encodes CASSTLAGDYNEQFF. This chain links TRBV27 with TRBJ2-1, with TRBD2 identical over 11 bases. CDR1 MNHEY and CDR2 SMNVEV come from the germline V gene (reference sequence). This CDR3 has 15 residues. The V segment lost 5 bases and the J segment 3 bases; nucleotides outside the gene matches: 3.

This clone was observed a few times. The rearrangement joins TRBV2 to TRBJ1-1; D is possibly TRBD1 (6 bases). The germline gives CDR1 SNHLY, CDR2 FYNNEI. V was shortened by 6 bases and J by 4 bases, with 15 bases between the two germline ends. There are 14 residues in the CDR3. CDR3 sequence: CASSKRQEGTEAFF. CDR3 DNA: TGTGCCAGCAGCAAACGACAGGAAGGCACTGAAGCTTTCTTT.

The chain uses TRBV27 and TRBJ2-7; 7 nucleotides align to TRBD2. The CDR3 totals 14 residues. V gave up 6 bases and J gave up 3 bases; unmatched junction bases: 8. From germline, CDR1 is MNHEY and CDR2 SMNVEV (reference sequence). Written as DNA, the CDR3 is TGTGCCAGCAGATTTAGCGGGTGGGACTACGAGCAGTACTTC. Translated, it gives CASRFSGWDYEQYF.

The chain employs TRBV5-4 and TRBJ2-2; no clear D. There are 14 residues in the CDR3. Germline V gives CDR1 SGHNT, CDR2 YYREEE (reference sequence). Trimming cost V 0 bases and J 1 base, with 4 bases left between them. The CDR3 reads CASSLVRNTGELFF. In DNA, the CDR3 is TGTGCCAGCAGCTTGGTCAGGAACACCGGGGAGCTGTTTTTT.